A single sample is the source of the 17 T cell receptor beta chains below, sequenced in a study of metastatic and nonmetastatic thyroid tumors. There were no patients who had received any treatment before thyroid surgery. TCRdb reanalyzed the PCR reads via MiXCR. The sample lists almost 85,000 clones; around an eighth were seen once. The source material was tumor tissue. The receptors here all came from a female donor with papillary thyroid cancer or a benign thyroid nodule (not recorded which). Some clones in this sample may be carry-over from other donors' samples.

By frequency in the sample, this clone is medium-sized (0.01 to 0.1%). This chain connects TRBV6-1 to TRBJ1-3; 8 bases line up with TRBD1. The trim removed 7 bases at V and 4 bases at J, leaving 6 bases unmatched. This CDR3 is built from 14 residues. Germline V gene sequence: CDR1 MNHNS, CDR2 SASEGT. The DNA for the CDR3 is TGTGCCAGCAAGCAGGGGGCTGCCGGAAACACCATATATTTT. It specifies CASKQGAAGNTIYF.

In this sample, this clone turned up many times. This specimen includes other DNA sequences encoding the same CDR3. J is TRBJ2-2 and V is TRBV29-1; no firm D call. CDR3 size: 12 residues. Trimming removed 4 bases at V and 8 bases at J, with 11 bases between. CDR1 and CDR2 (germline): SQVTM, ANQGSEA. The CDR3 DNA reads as TGCAGCGTTGGGGCGATGGGTGGGGAGCTGTTTTTT. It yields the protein CSVGAMGGELFF.

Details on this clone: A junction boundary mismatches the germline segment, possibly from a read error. The CDR3: CASRCRGRGTGELFF. The CDR3 DNA reads TGTGCCAGCAGATGCCGAGGGAGAGGCACCGGTGAGCTGTTTTTT. This chain joins TRBV2 and TRBJ2-2, with D tentatively TRBD2 (5 bases). Germline loops: CDR1 SNHLY, CDR2 FYNNEI. This CDR3 has 15 amino acids.

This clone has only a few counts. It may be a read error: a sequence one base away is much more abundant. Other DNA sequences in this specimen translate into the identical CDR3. CDR3 bases: TGTGCCAGCAGTTTAAGATTCGGGGGACAAGAGACCCAGTACTTC. Translated: CASSLRFGGQETQYF. The chain is built from TRBV28 and TRBJ2-5, with D tentatively TRBD2 (6 bases). There are 15 residues in the CDR3. The V end was cut by 2 bases, the J end by 2 bases, with 12 bases between. The germline CDR1 and CDR2 sequences are MDHEN and SYDVKM. Complete variable domain (other parts from reference TRBV28 and TRBJ2-5): DVKVTQSSRYLVKRTGEKVFLECVQDMDHENMFWYRQDPGLGLRLIYFSYDVKMKEKGDIPEGYSVSREKKERFSLILESASTNQTSMYLCASSLRFGGQETQYFGPGTRLLVL.

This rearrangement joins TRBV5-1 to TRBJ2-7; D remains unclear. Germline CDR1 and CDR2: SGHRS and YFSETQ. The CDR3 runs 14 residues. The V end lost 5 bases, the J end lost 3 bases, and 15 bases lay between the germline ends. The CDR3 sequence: CASRDVTVVYEQYF. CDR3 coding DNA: TGCGCCAGCAGGGATGTTACAGTGGTCTACGAGCAGTACTTC.

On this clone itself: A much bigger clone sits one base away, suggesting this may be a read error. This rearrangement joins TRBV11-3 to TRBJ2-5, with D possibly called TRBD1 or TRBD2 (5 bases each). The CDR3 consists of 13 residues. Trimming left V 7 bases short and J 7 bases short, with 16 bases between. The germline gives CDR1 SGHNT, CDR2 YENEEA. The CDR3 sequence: CASIPGPLVTQYF. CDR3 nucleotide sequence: TGTGCCAGCATCCCGGGACCGCTCGTGACCCAGTACTTC.

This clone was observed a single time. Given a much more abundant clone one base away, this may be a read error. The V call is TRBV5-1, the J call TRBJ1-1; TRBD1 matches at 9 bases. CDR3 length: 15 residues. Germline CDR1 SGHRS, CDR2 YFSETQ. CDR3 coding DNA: TGCGCCAGCAGCTTGGCCCCGACAGGGGGGACTGAATCTTTCTTT. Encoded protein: CASSLAPTGGTESFF. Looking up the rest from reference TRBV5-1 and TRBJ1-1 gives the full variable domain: KAGVTQTPRYLIKTRGQQVTLSCSPISGHRSVSWYQQTPGQGLQFLFEYFSETQRNKGNFPGRFSGRQFSNSRSEMNVSTLELGDSALYLCASSLAPTGGTESFFGQGTRLTVV.

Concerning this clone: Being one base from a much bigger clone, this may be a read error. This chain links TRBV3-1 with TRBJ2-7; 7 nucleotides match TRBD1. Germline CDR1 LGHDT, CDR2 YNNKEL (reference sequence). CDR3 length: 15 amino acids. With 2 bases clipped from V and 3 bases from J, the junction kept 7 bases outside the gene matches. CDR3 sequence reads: CASSQSPDRSYEQYF. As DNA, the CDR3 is TGTGCCAGCAGCCAATCCCCGGACAGGAGCTACGAGCAGTACTTC.

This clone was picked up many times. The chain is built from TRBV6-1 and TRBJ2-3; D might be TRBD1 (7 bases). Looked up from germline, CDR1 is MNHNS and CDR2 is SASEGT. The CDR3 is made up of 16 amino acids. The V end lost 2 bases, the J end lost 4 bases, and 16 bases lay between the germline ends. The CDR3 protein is CASSEQGGWSADTQYF. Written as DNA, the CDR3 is TGTGCCAGCAGTGAACAGGGGGGATGGAGCGCAGATACGCAGTATTTT.

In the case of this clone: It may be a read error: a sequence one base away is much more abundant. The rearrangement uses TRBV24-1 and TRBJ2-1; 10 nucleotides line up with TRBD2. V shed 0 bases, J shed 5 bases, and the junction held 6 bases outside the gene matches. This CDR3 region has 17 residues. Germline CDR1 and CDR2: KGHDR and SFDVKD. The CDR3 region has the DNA TGTGCCACCAGTGATTTGGCTAGCGGGAGTCCCCACAATGAGCAGTTCTTC. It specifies CATSDLASGSPHNEQFF.

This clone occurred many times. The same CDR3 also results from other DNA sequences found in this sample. CDR3 bases: TGCAGTGCTAGAGATGGGGGGGGCAATCAGCCCCAGCATTTT. This gives the protein CSARDGGGNQPQHF. The chain joins TRBV20-1 to TRBJ1-5, with a weak D call TRBD1 (5 bases). The CDR3 contains 14 residues. V was clipped by 0 bases and J by 2 bases, with 8 bases between them. Germline V CDR1 and CDR2: DFQATT, SNEGSKA (reference sequence).

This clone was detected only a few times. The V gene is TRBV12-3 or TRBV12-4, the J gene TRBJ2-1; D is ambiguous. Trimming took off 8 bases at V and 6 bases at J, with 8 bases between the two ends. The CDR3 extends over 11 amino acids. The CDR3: CASWTPNEQFF. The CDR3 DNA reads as TGTGCCAGCTGGACCCCCAATGAGCAGTTCTTC.

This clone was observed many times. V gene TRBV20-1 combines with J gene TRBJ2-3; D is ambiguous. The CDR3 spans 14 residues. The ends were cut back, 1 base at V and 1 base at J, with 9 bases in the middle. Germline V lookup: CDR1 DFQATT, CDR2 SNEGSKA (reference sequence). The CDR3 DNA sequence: TGCAGTGCTAGAGGCCCAACAGGCACAGATACGCAGTATTTT. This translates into CSARGPTGTDTQYF.

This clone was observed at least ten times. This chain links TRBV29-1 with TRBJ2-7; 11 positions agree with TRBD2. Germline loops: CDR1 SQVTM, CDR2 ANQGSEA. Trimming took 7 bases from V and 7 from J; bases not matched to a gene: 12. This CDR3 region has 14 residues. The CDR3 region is CSALAGGVTGEQYF. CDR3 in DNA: TGCAGCGCTCTAGCGGGAGGCGTCACAGGGGAGCAGTACTTC.

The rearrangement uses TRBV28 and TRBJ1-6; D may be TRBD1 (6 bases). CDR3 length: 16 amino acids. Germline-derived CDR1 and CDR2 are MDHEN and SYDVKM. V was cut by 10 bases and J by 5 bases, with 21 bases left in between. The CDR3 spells CAITTVRQVHNSPLHF. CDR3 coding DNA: TGTGCCATCACTACGGTCCGACAGGTACATAATTCACCCCTCCACTTT.

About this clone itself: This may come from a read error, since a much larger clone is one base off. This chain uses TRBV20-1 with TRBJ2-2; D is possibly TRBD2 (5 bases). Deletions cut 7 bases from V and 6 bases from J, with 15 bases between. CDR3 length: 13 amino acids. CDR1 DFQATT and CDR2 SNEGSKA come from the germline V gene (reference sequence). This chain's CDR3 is CSVSAPRPGELFF. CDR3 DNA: TGCAGTGTTAGCGCCCCTAGGCCCGGGGAGCTGTTTTTT.

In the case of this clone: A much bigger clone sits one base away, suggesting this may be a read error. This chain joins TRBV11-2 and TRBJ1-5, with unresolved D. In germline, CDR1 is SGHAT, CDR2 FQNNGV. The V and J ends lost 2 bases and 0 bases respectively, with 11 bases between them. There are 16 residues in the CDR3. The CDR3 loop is CASSLSGSISNQPQHF. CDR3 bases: TGTGCCAGCAGCTTATCTGGCTCTATTAGCAATCAGCCCCAGCATTTT.